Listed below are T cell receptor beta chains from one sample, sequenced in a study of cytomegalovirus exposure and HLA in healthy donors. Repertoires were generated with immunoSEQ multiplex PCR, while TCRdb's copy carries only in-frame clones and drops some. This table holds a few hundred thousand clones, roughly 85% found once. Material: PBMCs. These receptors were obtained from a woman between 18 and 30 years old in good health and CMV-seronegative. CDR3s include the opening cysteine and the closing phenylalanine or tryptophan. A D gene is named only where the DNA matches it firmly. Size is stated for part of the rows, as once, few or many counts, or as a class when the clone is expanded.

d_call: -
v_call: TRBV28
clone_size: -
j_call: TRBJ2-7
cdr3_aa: CASSARGRDEQYF
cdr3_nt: TGTGCCAGCAGCGCCCGAGGAAGAGACGAGCAGTACTTC

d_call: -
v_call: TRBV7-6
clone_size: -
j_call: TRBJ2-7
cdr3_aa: CASSLGGEAYEQYF
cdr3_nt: TGTGCCAGCAGCTTAGGCGGAGAGGCCTACGAGCAGTACTTC

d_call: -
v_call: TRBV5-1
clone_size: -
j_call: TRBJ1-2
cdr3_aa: CASSLGTGSYGYTF
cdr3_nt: TGCGCCAGCAGCTTGGGTACAGGGTCTTATGGCTACACCTTC

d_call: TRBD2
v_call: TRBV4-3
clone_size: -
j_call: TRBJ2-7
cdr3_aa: CASSPGRGRLYEQYF
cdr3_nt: TGCGCCAGCAGCCCAGGGAGGGGCCGACTCTACGAGCAGTACTTC

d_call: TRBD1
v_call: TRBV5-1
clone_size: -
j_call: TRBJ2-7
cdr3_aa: CASSSLGTVTYEQYF
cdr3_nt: TGCGCCAGCAGCTCACTGGGGACAGTCACCTACGAGCAGTACTTC

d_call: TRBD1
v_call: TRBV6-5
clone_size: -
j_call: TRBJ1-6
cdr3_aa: CASRQGDNSPLHF
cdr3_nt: TGTGCCAGCAGGCAGGGGGATAATTCACCCCTCCACTTT

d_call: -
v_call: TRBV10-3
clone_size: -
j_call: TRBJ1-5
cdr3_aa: CAVCRDNNQPQHF
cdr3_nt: TGTGCCGTTTGCCGGGACAACAATCAGCCCCAGCATTTT

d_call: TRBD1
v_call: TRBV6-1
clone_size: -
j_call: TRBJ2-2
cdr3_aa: CASSPGNRGAGELFF
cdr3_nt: TGTGCCAGCAGCCCCGGGAACAGGGGAGCCGGGGAGCTGTTTTTT

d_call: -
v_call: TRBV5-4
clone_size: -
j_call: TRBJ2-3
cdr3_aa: CASSSLGTRLQDTQYF
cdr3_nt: TGTGCCAGCAGCTCCCTCGGGACAAGACTACAAGATACGCAGTATTTT

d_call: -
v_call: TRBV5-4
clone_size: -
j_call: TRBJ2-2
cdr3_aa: CASSLGGGTGELFF
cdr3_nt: TGTGCCAGCAGCTTGGGGGGAGGAACCGGGGAGCTGTTTTTT

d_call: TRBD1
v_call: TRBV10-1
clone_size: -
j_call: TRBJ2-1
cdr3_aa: CASSLSGTAYNEQFF
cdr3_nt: TGCGCCAGCAGCCTATCCGGGACAGCGTACAATGAGCAGTTCTTC

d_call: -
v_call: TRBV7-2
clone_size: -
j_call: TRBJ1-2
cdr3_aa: CASSLAGGWYGYTF
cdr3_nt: TGTGCCAGCAGCTTAGCAGGGGGTTGGTATGGCTACACCTTC

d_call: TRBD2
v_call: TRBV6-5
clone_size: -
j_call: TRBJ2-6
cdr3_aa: CASSLGGDGANVLTF
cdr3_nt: TGTGCCAGCAGTTTGGGGGGGGACGGGGCCAACGTCCTGACTTTC

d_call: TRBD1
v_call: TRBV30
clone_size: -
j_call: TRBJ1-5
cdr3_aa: CAWGTAPSNQPQHF
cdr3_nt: TGTGCCTGGGGGACAGCCCCTAGCAATCAGCCCCAGCATTTT

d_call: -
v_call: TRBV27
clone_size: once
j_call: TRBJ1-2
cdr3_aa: CASSLRTANYGYTF
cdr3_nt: TGTGCCAGCAGTTTACGGACAGCTAACTATGGCTACACCTTC

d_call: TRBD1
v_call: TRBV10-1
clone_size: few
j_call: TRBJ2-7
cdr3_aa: CASSSGQTYEQYF
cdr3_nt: TGCGCCAGCAGCTCGGGACAGACCTACGAGCAGTACTTC

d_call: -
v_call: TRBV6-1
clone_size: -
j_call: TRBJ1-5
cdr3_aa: CASRDTPYSNQPQHF
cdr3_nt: TGTGCCAGCAGGGACACACCTTATAGCAATCAGCCCCAGCATTTT

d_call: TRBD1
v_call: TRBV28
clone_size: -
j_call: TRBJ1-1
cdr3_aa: CASSLWGTGSMNTEAFF
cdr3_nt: TGTGCCAGCAGTTTATGGGGGACAGGGTCTATGAACACTGAAGCTTTCTTT

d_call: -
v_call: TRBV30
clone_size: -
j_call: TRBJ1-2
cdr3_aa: CAWSSLGGADGYTF
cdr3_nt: TGTGCCTGGAGTTCCTTAGGGGGGGCAGATGGCTACACCTTC

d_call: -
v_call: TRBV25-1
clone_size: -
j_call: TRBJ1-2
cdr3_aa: CASSELDINSDYGYTF
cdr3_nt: TGTGCCAGCAGTGAATTGGACATAAATTCGGACTATGGCTACACCTTC

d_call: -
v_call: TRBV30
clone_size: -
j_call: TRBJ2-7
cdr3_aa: CAWSVVGGEQYF
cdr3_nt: TGTGCCTGGAGTGTAGTAGGCGGCGAGCAGTACTTC

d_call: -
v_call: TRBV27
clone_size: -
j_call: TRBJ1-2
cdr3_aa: CASNLAGGTGGYTF
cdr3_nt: TGTGCCAGCAATCTCGCAGGAGGGACCGGCGGCTACACCTTC

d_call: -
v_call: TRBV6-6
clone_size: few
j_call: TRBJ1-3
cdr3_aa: CASSPSSGNTIYF
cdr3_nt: TGTGCCAGCAGTCCGAGCTCTGGAAACACCATATATTTT

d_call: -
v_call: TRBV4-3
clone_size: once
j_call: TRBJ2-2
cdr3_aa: CASSQETGTGELFF
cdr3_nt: TGCGCCAGCAGCCAAGAAACGGGCACCGGGGAGCTGTTTTTT

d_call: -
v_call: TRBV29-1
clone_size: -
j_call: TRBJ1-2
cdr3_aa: CSVASSYGYTF
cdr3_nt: TGCAGCGTTGCAAGCTCATATGGCTACACCTTC

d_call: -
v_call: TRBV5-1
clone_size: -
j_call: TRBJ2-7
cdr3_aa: CASSPGQPYEQYF
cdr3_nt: TGCGCCAGCAGCCCAGGACAACCCTACGAGCAGTACTTC

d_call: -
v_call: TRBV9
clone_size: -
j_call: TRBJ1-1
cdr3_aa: CASSVGMRTEAFF
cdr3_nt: TGTGCCAGCAGCGTAGGGATGAGGACTGAAGCTTTCTTT